This T cell receptor (beta chain) was recovered during a study of identical twins. This clonotype came up a few times. Between the trimmed V and J ends, which lost 6 bases and 6 bases, there was a span of 11 bases. This CDR3 spans 13 amino acids. CDR1 and CDR2 (germline): WSHSY, SAAADI. All of the donors were Caucasians in good health. Template switching added a universal primer binding site, and final cDNA carried unique molecular identifiers. TCRdb re-derived calls from the 5' RACE reads in MiXCR, one entry per CDR3 protein. Counted here are under 900,000 distinct CDR3 sequences, roughly 18% occurring once; the ten biggest clones make up around 12%. The sample was also reused in another study, on T cells expressing NK-cell markers. That report notes: In several experiments, an anti-gamma-delta TCR antibody restricted sorting to alpha-beta TCR T cells. Leadership of the CD3+CD56-NKG2C+ fraction also belonged to these clonotypes in a few donors.

The sequence derives from a woman younger than 35 in good health. The sequencing input was PBMCs. The chain uses TRBV10-2 and TRBJ2-2; D gene unclear. Here the CDR3 reads CASSVVGAGELFF. The CDR3 DNA reads as TGCGCCAGCAGCGTGGTGGGTGCCGGGGAGCTGTTTTTT.